One sample yielded the 25 T cell receptor beta chains listed below, sequenced in a study of identical twins (TCRdb year 2016). Libraries were made using 5' RACE. These reads were obtained on an Illumina HiSeq 2000. TCRdb trimmed the raw reads at Q25, called clones with MiXCR and kept productive beta chains. Rows are combined by CDR3 protein, so each entry shows the most common genes and DNA. The sample data list fewer than 900,000 distinct CDR3 sequences, and about 20% of these were observed just once. Jointly, the top ten make up about an eighth of the sample. The sample also formed part of further work on T cells expressing NK-cell markers.

Specimen: PBMCs. Receptors were obtained from a woman under 30 in good health.

This clonotype was picked up a small number of times. The V and J genes are TRBV18 and TRBJ1-1; perhaps TRBD1 as D (5 bases). Trimming stripped 3 bases from V and 4 bases from J, with 21 bases between. The V gene's germline CDR1 is KGHSH and CDR2 LQKENI. The CDR3 consists of 17 residues. The CDR3 reads CASSPGQGVMGSTEAFF. DNA for the CDR3: TGTGCCAGCTCACCGGGCCAGGGAGTTATGGGGAGCACTGAAGCTTTCTTT. The variable domain in full, completed from reference TRBV18 and TRBJ1-1, reads NAGVMQNPRHLVRRRGQEARLRCSPMKGHSHVYWYRQLPEEGLKFMVYLQKENIIDESGMPKERFSAEFPKEGPSILRIQQVVRGDSAAYFCASSPGQGVMGSTEAFFGQGTRLTVV.

CDR3 amino acids: CATSTQGLAFNEQYF. CDR3 DNA: TGTGCCACCAGCACCCAAGGACTAGCGTTCAACGAGCAGTACTTC. The V gene is TRBV15, the J gene TRBJ2-7; 9 nucleotides agree with TRBD2. Trimming took 4 bases from V and 5 from J; bases not matched to a gene: 9. Germline V gene lookup returns CDR1 LNHNV and CDR2 YYDKDF (reference sequence). The CDR3 has 15 residues. Full variable domain (remainder filled in from reference TRBV15 and TRBJ2-7): DAMVIQNPRYQVTQFGKPVTLSCSQTLNHNVMYWYQQKSSQAPKLLFHYYDKDFNNEADTPDNFQSRRPNTSFCFLDIRSPGLGDTAMYLCATSTQGLAFNEQYFGPGTRLTVT.

The CDR3, as DNA: TGTGCCAGCACAAGACAGGGCTATAGCAATCAGCCCCAGCATTTT. Its translation: CASTRQGYSNQPQHF. The rearrangement joins TRBV12-3 or TRBV12-4 to TRBJ1-5, with 7 bases lining up with TRBD1. V dropped 7 bases and J dropped 0; count of bases not matched to a gene: 6. The CDR3 is 15 residues long.

The chain has TRBV24-1 and TRBJ2-2; 12 positions agree with TRBD2. Germline V gene data show CDR1 as KGHDR and CDR2 as SFDVKD. V gave up 4 bases and J gave up 6 bases; unmatched junction bases: 5. The CDR3 spans 16 residues. CDR3 nucleotides: TGTGCCACCAGTGACCCCACTAGCGGGAGGTCCGGGGAGCTGTTTTTT. It codes for CATSDPTSGRSGELFF.

The genes are TRBV20-1 and TRBJ2-7, with D perhaps TRBD1 or TRBD2 (5 bases each). The germline V and J ends were trimmed by 4 bases and 3 bases, with 19 bases remaining between them. There are 15 residues in the CDR3. Germline V lookup: CDR1 DFQATT, CDR2 SNEGSKA (reference sequence). The CDR3 is CSATNLRDRHYEQYF. For the CDR3, the DNA is TGCAGTGCTACCAACCTCCGGGACCGGCACTACGAGCAGTACTTC.

V is TRBV29-1 and J is TRBJ2-1; D is perhaps TRBD1 (5 bases). This CDR3 region has 11 residues. The ends were cut back, 5 bases at V and 15 bases at J, with 17 bases in the middle. Germline V gene lookup returns CDR1 SQVTM and CDR2 ANQGSEA. The CDR3 nucleotides read TGCAGCGTTCCGGACAAGGGTAATCCGTTCTTC. Translated: CSVPDKGNPFF.

The rearrangement links TRBV12-3 or TRBV12-4 to TRBJ1-5; D gene uncertain. Trimming shortened V by 5 bases and J by 11 bases, and 22 bases separated the two germline ends. The CDR3 runs 15 residues. CDR3 sequence reads: CASSPQVGPVETQHF. CDR3 DNA: TGTGCCAGCAGTCCCCAGGTGGGTCCCGTCGAGACCCAGCATTTT.

This chain links TRBV6-2 or TRBV6-3 with TRBJ1-6, with D hard to call. V gave up 5 bases and J gave up 8 bases, with 13 bases separating them. CDR1 and CDR2 (germline): MNHEY, SVGEGT. The CDR3 consists of 14 residues. CDR3 region: CASSQTPAHSPLHF. The CDR3 nucleotides read TGTGCCAGCAGTCAGACTCCCGCTCATTCACCCCTCCACTTT.

This clonotype was observed a handful of times. The CDR3 coding sequence is TGTGCCAGCAGTTTATTTAGGCGCGGCAGGTACGAGCAGTACTTC. Protein sequence: CASSLFRRGRYEQYF. The V gene is TRBV12-3 or TRBV12-4, the J gene TRBJ2-7; D is unresolved. This CDR3 has 15 amino acids. Trimming cost V 2 bases and J 4 bases, with 15 bases left between them.

The J gene is TRBJ1-1, the V gene TRBV5-6; possible D gene TRBD1, 5 bases. The germline V gene has CDR1 SGHDT and CDR2 YYEEEE. The CDR3 has 13 amino acids. The V end lost 0 bases, the J end lost 8 bases, and 11 bases lay between the germline ends. The DNA of the CDR3 is TGTGCCAGCAGCTTGGTGGTAGGGGAAGAAGCTTTCTTT. Amino acids: CASSLVVGEEAFF.

The V gene is TRBV20-1, the J gene TRBJ2-3, with D hard to call. V lost 8 bases and J lost 0, with 12 bases in between. From germline, CDR1 is DFQATT and CDR2 SNEGSKA (reference sequence). The CDR3 has 13 amino acids. CDR3 nucleotide sequence: TGCAGTCCACGAAAAACTAGCACAGATACGCAGTATTTT. It encodes CSPRKTSTDTQYF.

The gene calls are TRBV10-3 and TRBJ1-6; no clear D gene. The germline CDR1 and CDR2 sequences are ENHRY and SYGVKD. The CDR3 is made up of 14 amino acids. Trimming took 4 bases from V and 6 from J, leaving 10 bases between them. CDR3: CAISGPGPNSPLHF. In DNA form, the CDR3 reads TGTGCCATCAGTGGCCCTGGGCCTAATTCACCCCTCCACTTT.

The table lists this clonotype with a few counts. The CDR3 DNA sequence: TGTGCCAGCAGTCCCCGGACTAGGTTCACAGATACGCAGTATTTT. Protein: CASSPRTRFTDTQYF. The chain couples TRBV27 to TRBJ2-3; the match to TRBD2 covers 7 bases. The V and J ends lost 5 bases and 2 bases, in that order; junction bases with no gene match: 7. The CDR3 spans 15 residues. Germline CDR1 is MNHEY and CDR2 is SMNVEV (reference sequence).

The V and J genes are TRBV7-9 and TRBJ2-3; D is ambiguous. Trimming took off 5 bases at V and 6 bases at J, with 18 bases between the two ends. The CDR3 spans 15 residues. Germline values: CDR1 SEHNR, CDR2 FQNEAQ (reference sequence). The CDR3 DNA is TGTGCCAGCAGCGGATCCCAGACCGCCGCGGATACGCAGTATTTT. Encoded protein: CASSGSQTAADTQYF. Full variable domain (outside the CDR3, taken from reference TRBV7-9 and TRBJ2-3): DTGVSQNPRHKITKRGQNVTFRCDPISEHNRLYWYRQTLGQGPEFLTYFQNEAQLEKSRLLSDRFSAERPKGSFSTLEIQRTEQGDSAMYLCASSGSQTAADTQYFGPGTRLTVL.

This clonotype was counted a few times. The rearrangement links TRBV20-1 to TRBJ2-4; D is perhaps TRBD2 (6 bases). Germline V gene data show CDR1 as DFQATT and CDR2 as SNEGSKA (reference sequence). V lost 4 bases and J 4 bases, leaving 20 bases between the germline ends. CDR3 length equals 16 residues. CDR3 DNA sequence: TGCAGTGCTACCAACCCCGGGAGCGCCGATAAAAACATTCAGTACTTC. It specifies CSATNPGSADKNIQYF.

This clonotype was observed a few times. V is TRBV12-3 or TRBV12-4 and J is TRBJ2-5; tentatively, D is TRBD1 or TRBD2 (5 bases each). With 5 bases removed from V and 5 bases from J, the gap between germline ends came to 24 bases. The CDR3 loop spans 17 amino acids. CDR3 amino acids: CASSDRGGGTSAETQYF. DNA of the CDR3: TGTGCCAGCAGTGACCGGGGCGGTGGAACTTCTGCGGAGACCCAGTACTTC.

The DNA of the CDR3 is TGTGCCAGCAACCGGGACAGGGTACATCCCCTCCACTTT. The encoded protein is CASNRDRVHPLHF. This chain uses TRBV12-3 or TRBV12-4 with TRBJ1-6; TRBD1 agrees at 9 bases. The CDR3 runs 13 residues. The V gene end was trimmed by 7 bases and the J gene end by 13 bases; junction bases not matched to a gene: 8.

The chain couples TRBV7-9 to TRBJ1-2, with a possible D match to TRBD1 (6 bases). Trimming stripped 3 bases from V and 0 bases from J, with 11 bases between. In germline, CDR1 is SEHNR, CDR2 FQNEAQ (reference sequence). This CDR3 spans 15 amino acids. DNA of the CDR3: TGTGCCAGCAGCTTCGACAGGCGTCCTAACTATGGCTACACCTTC. Its protein product is CASSFDRRPNYGYTF.

The chain employs TRBV30 and TRBJ2-1; D call uncertain. In germline, CDR1 is GTSNPN, CDR2 SVGIG (reference sequence). This CDR3 contains 11 residues. Trimming removed 3 bases at V and 7 bases at J, with 7 bases between. DNA of the CDR3: TGTGCCTGGAGAGCAGCAAATGAGCAGTTCTTC. Amino acids: CAWRAANEQFF.

This clonotype occurred a few times. The genes are TRBV7-9 and TRBJ2-5; D is undetermined. The germline V and J ends were trimmed by 3 bases and 5 bases, with 22 bases remaining between them. CDR1 is SEHNR, CDR2 FQNEAQ, per germline (reference sequence). The CDR3 is 17 amino acids. This CDR3 is CASSFRFQTGLRETQYF. The CDR3, as DNA: TGTGCCAGCAGCTTCCGATTTCAAACCGGCCTTAGGGAGACCCAGTACTTC.

This clonotype has a handful of counts. The J gene is TRBJ2-3, the V gene TRBV10-3; TRBD2 agrees at 7 bases. This CDR3 is 14 amino acids long. Germline V lookup: CDR1 ENHRY, CDR2 SYGVKD. V gave up 5 bases and J gave up 0 bases; unmatched junction bases: 2. This chain's CDR3 is CAISSGASTDTQYF. In DNA, the CDR3 is TGTGCCATCAGTAGCGGGGCGAGCACAGATACGCAGTATTTT.

V and J are TRBV10-2 and TRBJ2-3; 9 bases align to TRBD2. Germline assignment: CDR1 WSHSY and CDR2 SAAADI. Losses at the gene ends were 8 bases for V and 2 bases for J; bases not matched to a gene: 11. The CDR3 consists of 16 residues. This CDR3 reads CASGSLAGLHTDTQYF. The DNA of the CDR3 is TGCGCCAGCGGGTCGCTAGCGGGGTTACACACAGATACGCAGTATTTT.

Ten or more counts support this clonotype. The rearrangement links TRBV20-1 to TRBJ2-1; D not resolved. Germline lookup yields CDR1 DFQATT and CDR2 SNEGSKA (reference sequence). Trimming shortened V by 1 base and J by 12 bases, and 10 bases separated the two germline ends. The CDR3 totals 11 residues. This chain's CDR3 is CSARGAFRQFF. The CDR3 DNA reads TGCAGTGCTAGAGGGGCGTTTAGGCAGTTCTTC.

This clonotype has just a few counts. The chain joins TRBV12-3 or TRBV12-4 to TRBJ2-2; D is unresolved. The CDR3 covers 15 residues. V lost 3 bases to trimming and J lost 9 bases, with 17 bases between them. The CDR3 is CASSFSLLGLRELFF. CDR3 bases: TGTGCCAGCAGTTTTTCCCTTCTAGGCTTGAGGGAGCTGTTTTTT.

The gene calls are TRBV20-1 and TRBJ1-1; TRBD1 is a possible D gene (6 bases). The V gene lost 4 bases and the J gene lost 0 bases, with 12 bases spanning the gap. CDR1 DFQATT and CDR2 SNEGSKA come from the germline V gene (reference sequence). The CDR3 sequence is 14 residues long. The chain's CDR3 is CSAIRGGMNTEAFF. CDR3 DNA sequence: TGCAGTGCTATTAGGGGGGGTATGAACACTGAAGCTTTCTTT.